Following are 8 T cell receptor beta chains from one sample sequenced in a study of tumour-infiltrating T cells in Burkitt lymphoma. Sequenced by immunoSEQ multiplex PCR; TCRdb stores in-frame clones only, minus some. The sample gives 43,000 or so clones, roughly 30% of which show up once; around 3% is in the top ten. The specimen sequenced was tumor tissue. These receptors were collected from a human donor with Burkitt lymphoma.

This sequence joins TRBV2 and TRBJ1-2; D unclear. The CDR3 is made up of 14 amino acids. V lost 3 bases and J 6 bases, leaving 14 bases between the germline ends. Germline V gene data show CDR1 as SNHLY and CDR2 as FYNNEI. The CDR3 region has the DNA TGTGCCAGCAGTGATATGATGAGAACTCATGGCTACACCTTC. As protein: CASSDMMRTHGYTF. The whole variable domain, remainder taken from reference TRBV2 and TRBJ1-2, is EPEVTQTPSHQVTQMGQEVILRCVPISNHLYFYWYRQILGQKVEFLVSFYNNEISEKSEIFDDQFSVERPDGSNFTLKIRSTKLEDSAMYFCASSDMMRTHGYTFGSGTRLTVV.

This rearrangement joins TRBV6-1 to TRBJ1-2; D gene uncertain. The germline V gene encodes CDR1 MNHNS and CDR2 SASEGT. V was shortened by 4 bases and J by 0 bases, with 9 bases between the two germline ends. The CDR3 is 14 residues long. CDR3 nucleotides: TGTGCCAGCAGTGTGGTCAGTACTAACTATGGCTACACCTTC. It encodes CASSVVSTNYGYTF.

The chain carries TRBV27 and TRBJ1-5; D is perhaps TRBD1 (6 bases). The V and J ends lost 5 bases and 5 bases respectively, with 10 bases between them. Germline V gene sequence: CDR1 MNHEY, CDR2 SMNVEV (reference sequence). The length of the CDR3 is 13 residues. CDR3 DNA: TGTGCCAGCAGTAAGACAGGCCATCAGCCCCAGCATTTT. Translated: CASSKTGHQPQHF.

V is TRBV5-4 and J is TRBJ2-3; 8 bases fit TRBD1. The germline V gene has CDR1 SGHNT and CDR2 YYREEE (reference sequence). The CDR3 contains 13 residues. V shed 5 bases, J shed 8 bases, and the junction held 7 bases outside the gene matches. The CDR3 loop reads CASSSRQGFTQYF. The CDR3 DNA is TGTGCCAGCAGTTCAAGACAGGGGTTTACGCAGTATTTT.

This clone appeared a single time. The CDR3 nucleotides read TGTGCCAGCGACGGATCACCCCTCCACTTT. Protein: CASDGSPLHF. The chain joins TRBV6-1 to TRBJ1-6; D not certain. The CDR3 has 10 residues. Per germline, CDR1 MNHNS and CDR2 SASEGT. Trimming shortened V by 8 bases and J by 10 bases, and 6 bases separated the two germline ends.

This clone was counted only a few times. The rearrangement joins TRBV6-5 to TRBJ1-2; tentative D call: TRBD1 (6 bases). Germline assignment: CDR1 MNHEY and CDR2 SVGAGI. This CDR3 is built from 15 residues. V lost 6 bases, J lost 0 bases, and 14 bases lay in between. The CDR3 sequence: CASRLNREANYGYTF. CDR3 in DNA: TGTGCCAGCAGACTTAACAGGGAAGCTAACTATGGCTACACCTTC.

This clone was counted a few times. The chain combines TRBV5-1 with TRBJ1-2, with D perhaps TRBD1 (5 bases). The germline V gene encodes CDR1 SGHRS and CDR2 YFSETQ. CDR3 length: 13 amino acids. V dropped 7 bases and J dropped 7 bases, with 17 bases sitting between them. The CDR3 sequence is CASSSPQGGGYTF. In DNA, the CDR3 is TGCGCCAGCTCATCCCCCCAGGGCGGTGGCTACACCTTC.

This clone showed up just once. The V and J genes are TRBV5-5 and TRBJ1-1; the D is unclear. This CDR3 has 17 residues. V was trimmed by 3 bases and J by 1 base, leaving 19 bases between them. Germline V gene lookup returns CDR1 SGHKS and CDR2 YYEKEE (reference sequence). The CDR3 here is CASSSFTGKMGNTEAFF. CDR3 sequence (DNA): TGTGCCAGCAGCTCTTTCACGGGTAAAATGGGGAACACTGAAGCTTTCTTT.